Listed below are T cell receptor beta chains from one sample, sequenced in a study of shared clonotypes between healthy human individuals. Data came from immunoSEQ multiplex PCR; TCRdb stores just in-frame clones and leaves some out. The repertoire holds a few million clones, with just over 90% as singletons. What was sequenced was naive CD8+ T cells from PBMCs. These receptors were taken from a man aged 18 to 30 in good health. Some clones in this sample may be carry-over from other donors' samples. Each CDR3 is given with its conserved first and last residue. D genes are given only for firm matches. A row's size may be missing; if present it is once, few, many or a size class.

clone size	V gene	D gene	J gene	CDR3 protein	CDR3 DNA
.	TRBV28	TRBD1	TRBJ2-5	CASRYPGQAETQYF	TGTGCCAGCAGGTACCCGGGACAGGCCGAGACCCAGTACTTC
.	TRBV4-1	.	TRBJ2-2	CASSHPRSPGELFF	TGCGCCAGCAGCCATCCTCGATCTCCCGGGGAGCTGTTTTTT
.	TRBV29-1	.	TRBJ2-3	CSAPTSSTDTQYF	TGCAGCGCCCCGACTAGTAGCACAGATACGCAGTATTTT
.	TRBV2	.	TRBJ1-2	CASSGGYGYTF	TGTGCCAGCAGTGGAGGCTATGGCTACACCTTC
once	TRBV19	.	TRBJ2-7	CASMGGADEQYF	TGTGCCAGTATGGGGGGGGCGGACGAGCAGTACTTC
.	TRBV13	.	TRBJ2-3	CASSPRQPSEDTQYF	TGTGCCAGCAGCCCTCGACAGCCTTCGGAAGATACGCAGTATTTT
.	TRBV29-1	TRBD1	TRBJ1-2	CSVELTRAGGFGYTF	TGCAGCGTTGAACTGACTAGGGCAGGGGGCTTCGGCTACACCTTC
.	TRBV27	.	TRBJ1-2	CASSGALSNYGYTF	TGTGCCAGCAGCGGCGCTCTCTCTAACTATGGCTACACCTTC
.	TRBV28	TRBD1	TRBJ1-4	CASSYDRGRGEKLFF	TGTGCCAGCAGTTATGACAGGGGGCGGGGAGAAAAACTGTTTTTT
.	TRBV5-3	.	TRBJ2-7	CARSHLQYF	TGTGCCAGAAGCCATTTGCAGTACTTC
.	TRBV7-2	.	TRBJ1-2	CASSPNARVGYTF	TGTGCCAGCAGCCCCAACGCGAGGGTGGGCTACACCTTC
.	TRBV5-4	.	TRBJ1-3	CASSKDKGRILPQNTIYF	TGTGCCAGCAGCAAGGATAAGGGACGGATCCTACCGCAAAACACCATATATTTT
once	TRBV6-5	.	TRBJ2-5	CASSYGEYQETQYF	TGTGCCAGCAGTTACGGGGAGTACCAAGAGACCCAGTACTTC
.	TRBV13	TRBD2	TRBJ2-1	CASRTSGSSYNEQFF	TGTGCCAGCAGAACTAGCGGGAGCTCCTACAATGAGCAGTTCTTC
.	TRBV27	TRBD2	TRBJ2-2	CASSLSAGLAVNTGELFF	TGTGCCAGCAGTTTATCCGCCGGACTAGCGGTTAACACCGGGGAGCTGTTTTTT
.	TRBV30	TRBD2	TRBJ2-1	CAWGGVWTSGPEQFF	TGTGCCTGGGGAGGGGTTTGGACTAGCGGTCCTGAGCAGTTCTTC
.	TRBV9	TRBD2	TRBJ2-1	CASSVVAGYNEQFF	TGTGCCAGCAGCGTAGTAGCGGGTTACAATGAGCAGTTCTTC
.	TRBV28	.	TRBJ1-5	CASRKIQGRGNQPQHF	TGTGCCAGCAGGAAAATACAGGGAAGGGGCAATCAGCCCCAGCATTTT
.	TRBV5-4	.	TRBJ2-7	CASSADTPYEQYF	TGTGCCAGCAGCGCGGACACCCCCTACGAGCAGTACTTC
once	TRBV6-1	.	TRBJ1-4	CASRGDSSTNEKLFF	TGTGCCAGCAGGGGGGACTCCTCAACTAATGAAAAACTGTTTTTT
.	TRBV11-2	.	TRBJ2-7	CASSLGGSYEQYF	TGTGCCAGCAGCTTAGGCGGCTCCTACGAGCAGTACTTC
.	TRBV25-1	TRBD1	TRBJ2-7	CASSEQGDTYEQYF	TGTGCCAGCAGTGAACAGGGGGACACCTACGAGCAGTACTTC
.	TRBV2	.	TRBJ2-7	CASSLTEPYEQYF	TGTGCCAGCAGTTTGACAGAGCCCTACGAGCAGTACTTC
.	TRBV4-3	.	TRBJ1-1	CASSYQWGYREEYTEAFF	TGCGCCAGCAGCTATCAATGGGGGTACAGGGAGGAGTACACTGAAGCTTTCTTT
.	TRBV11-2	.	TRBJ2-7	CASSLLGSGGEQYF	TGTGCCAGCAGCTTATTAGGTAGCGGAGGCGAGCAGTACTTC
once	TRBV6-5	.	TRBJ2-7	CASRELGESVYEQYF	TGTGCCAGCAGGGAGCTGGGGGAATCGGTCTACGAGCAGTACTTC
.	TRBV29-1	.	TRBJ2-7	CSVEFWEGAYEQYF	TGCAGCGTTGAATTTTGGGAGGGGGCCTACGAGCAGTACTTC
.	TRBV28	.	TRBJ2-7	CASSSSVAYEQYF	TGTGCCAGCAGTTCTAGCGTCGCCTACGAGCAGTACTTC
.	TRBV11-1	TRBD2	TRBJ2-1	CASRFGTSPSSYNEQFF	TGTGCCAGCAGGTTTGGGACTAGCCCAAGCTCCTACAATGAGCAGTTCTTC
few	TRBV4-1	.	TRBJ1-1	CASSQVAGMGEAFF	TGCGCCAGCAGCCAAGTTGCGGGAATGGGTGAAGCTTTCTTT
.	TRBV4-1	TRBD2	TRBJ2-5	CASSPLAGETQYF	TGCGCCAGCAGCCCACTAGCGGGAGAGACCCAGTACTTC
.	TRBV27	TRBD1	TRBJ1-2	CASSRDRNYGYTF	TGTGCCAGCAGTAGGGACAGGAACTATGGCTACACCTTC
few	TRBV7-3	.	TRBJ2-1	CASSSTMGSTEQFF	TGTGCCAGCAGCTCCACCATGGGGTCGACTGAGCAGTTCTTC
.	TRBV10-3	.	TRBJ1-5	CAISDPGQNQPQHF	TGTGCCATCAGTGATCCGGGACAAAATCAGCCCCAGCATTTT
.	TRBV6-1	.	TRBJ2-2	CASSEIVTGELFF	TGTGCCAGCAGTGAAATTGTCACCGGGGAGCTGTTTTTT
.	TRBV11-2	TRBD1	TRBJ2-1	CASSLLQGAAPYNEQFF	TGTGCCAGCAGCCTACTACAGGGGGCCGCCCCCTACAATGAGCAGTTCTTC
.	TRBV9	TRBD2	TRBJ2-5	CASSGLSGGGLETQYF	TGTGCCAGCAGCGGCCTTAGCGGGGGAGGTCTAGAGACCCAGTACTTC
.	TRBV9	.	TRBJ1-4	CASSVGSTNEKLFF	TGTGCCAGCAGCGTGGGATCAACTAATGAAAAACTGTTTTTT
.	TRBV9	.	TRBJ1-3	CASSSAGYRNTIYF	TGTGCCAGCAGCTCCGCAGGGTATAGAAACACCATATATTTT
.	TRBV10-3	TRBD2	TRBJ2-5	CAIRGGSQGTQYF	TGTGCCATCAGGGGGGGGTCTCAAGGGACCCAGTACTTC
.	TRBV27	.	TRBJ1-2	CASSLSGWGDIYGYTF	TGTGCCAGCAGTTTATCAGGATGGGGGGATATCTATGGCTACACCTTC
.	TRBV2	TRBD1	TRBJ2-5	CASSEGRGQKTQYF	TGTGCCAGCAGTGAAGGAAGGGGGCAGAAGACCCAGTACTTC
.	TRBV2	.	TRBJ2-7	CASSSYRVVYEQYF	TGTGCCAGCAGTTCCTACAGGGTAGTTTACGAGCAGTACTTC